This T cell receptor (beta chain) emerged from a study of blood T cell repertoires in COVID-19. Study as a whole: Material from acute and convalescent COVID-19 was sourced from the United States, Italy and Spain.

Germline V gene data show CDR1 as SGHRS and CDR2 as YFSETQ. Trimming removed 2 bases from V and 4 bases from J; junction bases left unmatched: 8. This CDR3 has 17 residues. TCRdb keeps only in-frame clones here, not all; method: immunoSEQ multiplex PCR. In the table there are about 52,000 clones, over 75% of which are singletons. The sample was peripheral blood. This chain joins TRBV5-1 and TRBJ2-1; 11 positions agree with TRBD2. The receptor was isolated from an elderly woman with COVID-19, enrolled during active disease. CDR3 protein: CASSLVRLAGQYNEQFF. In DNA form, the CDR3 reads TGCGCCAGCAGCTTAGTACGACTAGCGGGACAATACAATGAGCAGTTCTTC. The full variable domain, in which reference TRBV5-1 and TRBJ2-1 provide the parts outside the CDR3, is KAGVTQTPRYLIKTRGQQVTLSCSPISGHRSVSWYQQTPGQGLQFLFEYFSETQRNKGNFPGRFSGRQFSNSRSEMNVSTLELGDSALYLCASSLVRLAGQYNEQFFGPGTRLTVL.